Listed here is a single T cell receptor beta chain. Seattle patient enrollment occurred during active infection, with longitudinal follow-up thereafter. This specimen belongs to a study of blood T cell repertoires in COVID-19. The overall study: COVID-19 samples collected from the United States, Italy and Spain covered acute and convalescent phases. The analysed material was cDNA or gDNA that came from T cells, B-cell-depleted T cells, or PBMCs.

As originally analysed: Estimation of nucleated cell counts relied on the amplification of reference gene primers. Some clones are missing from TCRdb's copy, which holds only in-frame ones; the method was immunoSEQ multiplex PCR. That table is the source of V, J and clone size, and D and trimming were worked out from the DNA. The table has roughly 250,000 clones, about nine tenths seen once. The CDR3 consists of 14 residues. V dropped 0 bases and J dropped 2; count of bases not matched to a gene: 1. Germline V gives CDR1 LNHNV, CDR2 YYDKDF (reference sequence). The TCR sequence derives from a man aged 25 to 45 with COVID-19, enrolled during active disease. The chain recombines TRBV15 with TRBJ2-7; 7 bases match TRBD1. Source material: peripheral blood. DNA for the CDR3: TGTGCCACCAGCAGAGAACAGGGGACCTACGAGCAGTACTTC. The encoded protein is CATSREQGTYEQYF.